A selection of T cell receptor beta chains follows, all from one sample in a study of T cells in Graves' hyperthyroidism and ophthalmopathy. TCRdb called the multiplex PCR reads again in MiXCR, with one record for every CDR3 protein. Of some 460,000 distinct CDR3 sequences in the sample, around a sixth are singletons; the top ten hold about 7.7%. Material for sequencing was blood. These receptors all stem from a woman between 18 and 29 years old with Graves' hyperthyroidism. Each CDR3 is given with its conserved first and last residue. Fields, in order: V gene, D gene, J gene, clone size, CDR3 protein, CDR3 DNA. A D gene is named only where the DNA matches it firmly. Expanded clones are given a class, and other clones once, few, many or no size at all.

TRBV6-1	.	TRBJ1-2	few	CASLAGGYRANYGYTF	TGTGCCAGCCTGGCCGGAGGTTATAGGGCTAACTATGGCTACACCTTC
TRBV29-1	TRBD2	TRBJ2-3	many	CAGGRTDTQYF	TGCGCGGGGGGCCGCACAGATACGCAGTATTTT
TRBV6-1	.	TRBJ1-5	many	CASSEGWLQPQHF	TGTGCCAGCAGTGAAGGGTGGCTCCAGCCCCAGCATTTT
TRBV6-5	.	TRBJ1-2	few	CASSYGTRDYGYTF	TGTGCCAGCAGTTATGGGACTCGAGACTATGGCTACACCTTC
TRBV12-3/TRBV12-4	.	TRBJ1-2	many	CASSLGTNYGYTF	TGTGCCAGCAGCCTCGGGACTAACTATGGCTACACCTTC
TRBV3-1	.	TRBJ1-2	many	CASSQDLEITNYGYTF	TGTGCCAGCAGCCAAGATCTCGAGATTACTAACTATGGCTACACCTTC
TRBV6-1	TRBD2	TRBJ2-1	many	CASSPHRDSGIIDEQFF	TGTGCCAGCAGCCCCCACCGTGATAGCGGGATAATCGATGAGCAGTTCTTC
TRBV13	.	TRBJ1-1	many	CASSSDSMNTEAFF	TGTGCCAGCAGCTCAGACAGTATGAACACTGAAGCTTTCTTT
TRBV19	TRBD2	TRBJ2-1	few	CASSIIHSLAGPNEQFF	TGTGCCAGTAGTATAATTCATTCACTAGCGGGGCCCAATGAGCAGTTCTTC
TRBV5-6	TRBD1	TRBJ2-1	.	CASSTDRGYRNNEQFF	TGTGCCAGCAGCACCGACAGGGGGTATCGAAACAATGAGCAGTTCTTC
TRBV11-2	TRBD2	TRBJ2-3	.	CASSPRLAGGRNTQYF	TGTGCCAGCAGCCCACGACTAGCGGGAGGAAGAAATACGCAGTATTTT
TRBV19	.	TRBJ2-5	few	CASSAEGYGQETQYF	TGTGCCAGTAGTGCGGAGGGGTACGGCCAAGAGACCCAGTACTTC
TRBV11-3	TRBD2	TRBJ2-1	many	CASTKTGTKHNEQFF	TGTGCCAGCACAAAGACCGGGACTAAACACAATGAGCAGTTCTTC
TRBV12-3/TRBV12-4	TRBD2	TRBJ2-5	.	CASASGGQETQYF	TGTGCCAGCGCTAGCGGGGGACAAGAGACCCAGTACTTC
TRBV20-1	.	TRBJ1-6	many	CSVKGRGEDSPLHF	TGCAGTGTAAAGGGGAGGGGGGAGGATTCACCCCTCCACTTT
TRBV7-7	TRBD2	TRBJ2-1	many	CASSLATGGYEQFF	TGTGCTAGCAGCTTAGCAACGGGGGGGTATGAGCAGTTCTTC
TRBV20-1	.	TRBJ2-7	many	CSVGNAGAQAYEQYF	TGCAGTGTAGGGAACGCCGGGGCACAAGCCTACGAGCAGTACTTC
TRBV6-5	.	TRBJ2-1	many	CASSTRGTTDEQFF	TGTGCCAGCAGTACTCGGGGAACAACCGATGAGCAGTTCTTC
TRBV6-5	.	TRBJ2-7	few	CASSSIEAGSGYEQYF	TGTGCCAGCAGTTCCATTGAGGCCGGGAGCGGCTACGAGCAGTACTTC
TRBV27	.	TRBJ1-2	many	CASSPGFGYGYTF	TGTGCCAGCAGCCCCGGCTTTGGCTATGGCTACACCTTC
TRBV5-1	.	TRBJ2-7	many	CASSLGGAQLSAQYF	TGCGCCAGCAGCTTAGGGGGGGCCCAGCTCTCCGCGCAGTACTTC
TRBV19	.	TRBJ2-7	many	CASSIDPESQYEQYF	TGTGCCAGTAGTATAGACCCAGAATCTCAATACGAGCAGTACTTC
TRBV11-3	TRBD1	TRBJ2-1	many	CASSATGDEQFF	TGTGCCAGCAGCGCCACAGGGGATGAGCAGTTCTTC
TRBV20-1	.	TRBJ1-2	many	CSAAIGTVLGYTF	TGCAGTGCTGCCATAGGCACGGTCCTAGGCTACACCTTC
TRBV6-1	.	TRBJ2-7	many	CASSPDGLYEQYF	TGTGCCAGCAGTCCGGACGGACTCTACGAGCAGTACTTC
TRBV6-1	.	TRBJ1-1	many	CASQIGAAGYTEAFF	TGTGCCAGCCAGATAGGGGCCGCAGGGTACACTGAAGCTTTCTTT
TRBV19	.	TRBJ1-4	.	CASSTYTVAEKLFF	TGTGCCAGTAGTACGTACACTGTGGCTGAAAAACTGTTTTTT
TRBV24-1	.	TRBJ1-2	.	CATSDAGSRYGYTF	TGTGCCACCAGTGATGCAGGGTCGCGGTATGGCTACACCTTC
TRBV5-1	.	TRBJ2-2	many	CASTQDTRGTGELFF	TGCGCCAGCACACAGGACACCCGAGGCACCGGGGAGCTGTTTTTT
TRBV25-1	TRBD2	TRBJ2-7	few	CASSPTSGDSYEQYF	TGTGCCAGCAGCCCGACTAGCGGGGATTCCTACGAGCAGTACTTC
TRBV12-3/TRBV12-4	.	TRBJ2-3	many	CASSLSREGKADTQYF	TGTGCCAGCAGTTTGAGTCGCGAGGGCAAGGCAGATACGCAGTATTTT
TRBV20-1	.	TRBJ1-5	many	CSARDLQGSGNQPQHF	TGCAGTGCTAGAGATCTCCAGGGATCGGGCAATCAGCCCCAGCATTTT
TRBV24-1	.	TRBJ2-3	many	CATREEQGSTDTQYF	TGTGCCACCAGGGAGGAGCAGGGGAGCACAGATACGCAGTATTTT
TRBV7-9	.	TRBJ2-1	.	CASEAPSYNEQFF	TGTGCCAGCGAGGCACCATCCTACAATGAGCAGTTCTTC
TRBV11-2	TRBD2	TRBJ2-7	many	CASSQLKRGRAYEQYF	TGTGCCAGCAGCCAGCTTAAGCGCGGGAGGGCCTACGAGCAGTACTTC
TRBV20-1	TRBD2	TRBJ2-1	many	CSAFGLAGDASEQFF	TGCAGTGCTTTTGGACTAGCGGGAGATGCTAGTGAGCAGTTCTTC
TRBV20-1	.	TRBJ1-5	few	CSAPGTTDQPQHF	TGCAGTGCTCCGGGGACTACCGACCAGCCCCAGCATTTT
TRBV20-1	.	TRBJ1-1	many	CSAELPGGRGTEAFF	TGCAGTGCCGAATTACCGGGGGGTAGGGGTACTGAAGCTTTCTTT
TRBV9	.	TRBJ1-4	many	CASSVDPGGREKLFF	TGTGCCAGCAGCGTGGACCCGGGCGGTAGAGAAAAACTGTTTTTT
TRBV20-1	TRBD1	TRBJ1-5	many	CSARDRSGQGWGNQPQHF	TGCAGTGCTAGAGATAGGTCAGGACAGGGGTGGGGCAATCAGCCCCAGCATTTT